This T cell receptor beta chain was profiled in a study of CD8+ T cells in alopecia areata. Study-wide points: Clonality exceeded that of normal scalp in lesional scalp, most notably in alopecia totalis/universalis. Sharing of TCR sequences between patients (possibly for HLA-related reasons) was less clear than in mice.

CDR3 size: 15 residues. Per germline, CDR1 SGHRS and CDR2 YFSETQ. The V gene end was trimmed by 6 bases and the J gene end by 5 bases; junction bases not matched to a gene: 8. In the case of this clone: The antigen remains unidentified.

Following extraction, RNA underwent reverse transcription to cDNA, which served as the sequencing template. Only in-frame clones appear in the TCRdb table, and some are missing; sequencing was by immunoSEQ multiplex PCR. The sample has roughly 170,000 clones, around 50% seen once. The source of this sequence is a human donor with alopecia areata. The sample here was CD4+ T cells sorted from blood, taken at week 0. The chain employs TRBV5-1 and TRBJ2-1; 10 bases are a match to TRBD1. The CDR3 is CASTSGTGEHNEQFF. CDR3 in DNA: TGCGCCAGCACCTCCGGGACAGGGGAACACAATGAGCAGTTCTTC.